The 16 T cell receptor beta chains given below trace back to one sample, sequenced in a study of T cell changes during pregnancy in multiple sclerosis. This table comes from immunoSEQ multiplex PCR, and its TCRdb copy is limited to in-frame clones, with some not included. The sample has around 96,000 clones; approximately 93% are singletons. The material was peripheral blood, obtained after pregnancy. The receptors here all came from a female donor in good health, enrolled as a control in a pregnancy study.

The V gene is TRBV4-2, the J gene TRBJ1-1; 7 bases line up with TRBD1. The ends lost 1 base at V and 6 bases at J; junction bases unmatched: 11. Germline CDR1 LGHNA, CDR2 YNFKEQ. The CDR3 covers 16 residues. CDR3 residues: CASSQAGTEFLAEAFF. The CDR3 DNA is TGTGCCAGCAGCCAAGCCGGGACAGAGTTTTTGGCTGAAGCTTTCTTT.

The chain links TRBV11-2 to TRBJ2-1, with D perhaps matching TRBD1 (6 bases). CDR1 SGHAT and CDR2 FQNNGV come from the germline V gene. Trimming stripped 1 base from V and 6 bases from J, with 16 bases between. The CDR3 extends over 16 amino acids. The CDR3 sequence is CASSLVGTIVGNEQFF. DNA of the CDR3: TGTGCCAGCAGCTTAGTGGGGACAATAGTGGGCAATGAGCAGTTCTTC.

The J gene is TRBJ2-3, the V gene TRBV6-6; 9 bases fit TRBD2. This CDR3 comprises 15 residues. Germline loops: CDR1 MNHNY, CDR2 SVGAGI (reference sequence). V lost 7 bases and J lost 3; bases outside the gene matches: 8. The DNA for the CDR3 is TGTGCCAGCACCAAAAGCGGGAGGAGAACAGATACGCAGTATTTT. Protein product: CASTKSGRRTDTQYF.

This sequence joins TRBV7-8 and TRBJ2-3; TRBD2 aligns across 8 bases. V shed 0 bases, J shed 9 bases, and the junction held 2 bases outside the gene matches. Germline assignment: CDR1 SGHVS and CDR2 FQNEAQ. The CDR3 is 13 amino acids. DNA for the CDR3: TGTGCCAGCAGCTTAGCCCCGGGAGGGACGCAGTATTTT. It codes for CASSLAPGGTQYF.

The chain joins TRBV5-6 to TRBJ2-7; D might be TRBD1 (6 bases). The CDR3 loop spans 14 amino acids. Germline values: CDR1 SGHDT, CDR2 YYEEEE. V was clipped by 2 bases and J by 6 bases, with 15 bases between them. CDR3 residues: CASSLGTQGSEQYF. The CDR3 coding sequence is TGTGCCAGCAGCTTAGGGACCCAGGGGAGCGAGCAGTACTTC. The variable domain in full, completed from reference TRBV5-6 and TRBJ2-7, reads DAGVTQSPTHLIKTRGQQVTLRCSPKSGHDTVSWYQQALGQGPQFIFQYYEEEERQRGNFPDRFSGHQFPNYSSELNVNALLLGDSALYLCASSLGTQGSEQYFGPGTRLTVT.

This chain links TRBV11-2 with TRBJ2-7; the match to TRBD2 covers 10 bases. CDR3 size: 17 residues. The trim removed 3 bases at V and 0 bases at J, leaving 8 bases unmatched. The germline V gene has CDR1 SGHAT and CDR2 FQNNGV. The CDR3 DNA follows: TGTGCCAGCAGCTTTGTAGCGGGAGGTCCTAGCTCCTACGAGCAGTACTTC. Its protein is CASSFVAGGPSSYEQYF.

The CDR3 region is CASSLSSDTQYF. The DNA of the CDR3 is TGTGCCAGCAGCTTGTCTTCGGATACGCAGTATTTT. The chain combines TRBV5-4 with TRBJ2-3; D call uncertain. Trimming left V 1 base short and J 6 bases short, with 6 bases between. The CDR3 is 12 residues long. Germline CDR1 SGHNT, CDR2 YYREEE (reference sequence). The variable domain in full, completed from reference TRBV5-4 and TRBJ2-3, reads ETGVTQSPTHLIKTRGQQVTLRCSSQSGHNTVSWYQQALGQGPQFIFQYYREEENGRGNFPPRFSGLQFPNYSSELNVNALELDDSALYLCASSLSSDTQYFGPGTRLTVL.

The chain couples TRBV5-8 to TRBJ1-1; D ambiguous. The CDR3 has 15 residues. Trimming cost V 4 bases and J 4 bases, with 17 bases left between them. CDR1 is SGHTS and CDR2 is YDEGEE in the germline V gene. CDR3 sequence: CASSIPGRGGTEAFF. For the CDR3, the DNA is TGTGCCAGCAGCATACCGGGTCGCGGTGGCACTGAAGCTTTCTTT. The variable domain in full, completed from reference TRBV5-8 and TRBJ1-1, reads EAGVTQSPTHLIKTRGQQATLRCSPISGHTSVYWYQQALGLGLQFLLWYDEGEERNRGNFPPRFSGRQFPNYSSELNVNALELEDSALYLCASSIPGRGGTEAFFGQGTRLTVV.

The chain is built from TRBV19 and TRBJ1-5, with a possible D match to TRBD1 (6 bases). The CDR3 consists of 11 residues. Germline loops: CDR1 LNHDA, CDR2 SQIVND (reference sequence). CDR3 amino acids: CGIGGPQPQHF. CDR3 nucleotide sequence: TGTGGAATCGGGGGGCCTCAGCCCCAGCATTTT.

The CDR3 region is CASFRYSRSLETQYF. In DNA form, the CDR3 reads TGTGCCTCATTTCGTTACTCTAGATCCCTAGAGACCCAGTACTTC. The chain joins TRBV5-4 to TRBJ2-5; no clear D. The CDR3 is 15 amino acids. Deletions cut 10 bases from V and 4 bases from J, with 23 bases between. The germline V gene has CDR1 SGHNT and CDR2 YYREEE (reference sequence).

The DNA for the CDR3 is TGTGCCAGTAGTACAAGTACCCCTCCAGATGAGCAGTTCTTC. Translation: CASSTSTPPDEQFF. The chain combines TRBV19 with TRBJ2-1, with D unresolved. Germline V CDR1 and CDR2: LNHDA, SQIVND (reference sequence). The CDR3 runs to 14 residues. Deletions cut 4 bases from V and 8 bases from J, with 15 bases between.

V and J are TRBV5-5 and TRBJ2-1, with a weak D call TRBD2 (5 bases). The germline V gene has CDR1 SGHKS and CDR2 YYEKEE (reference sequence). V was trimmed by 4 bases and J by 10 bases, leaving 15 bases between them. The CDR3 extends over 13 amino acids. The CDR3: CASSTRGWGEQFF. The CDR3 coding sequence is TGTGCCAGCAGCACAAGAGGGTGGGGAGAGCAGTTCTTC.

V is TRBV5-5 and J is TRBJ2-7, with 9 nucleotides matching TRBD1. Germline V CDR1 and CDR2: SGHKS, YYEKEE (reference sequence). Trimming at V came to 4 bases and at J to 3 bases, leaving 5 bases not matched to a gene. This CDR3 is built from 14 residues. The CDR3 here is CASSGGQGRYEQYF. The CDR3 DNA sequence: TGTGCCAGCAGCGGGGGACAGGGCCGCTACGAGCAGTACTTC.

The CDR3 DNA follows: TGTGCCAGCAGACCCGGGTCGCTGGCCAAAAACATTCAGTACTTC. It codes for CASRPGSLAKNIQYF. The V and J genes are TRBV6-5 and TRBJ2-4; D gene unclear. The ends were cut back, 6 bases at V and 1 base at J, with 13 bases in the middle. Germline CDR1 MNHEY, CDR2 SVGAGI. The CDR3 has 15 residues.

The chain combines TRBV19 with TRBJ1-4, with TRBD1 matching over 8 bases. V was clipped by 3 bases and J by 0 bases; unmatched bases: 9. CDR3 length: 18 amino acids. The germline V gene has CDR1 LNHDA and CDR2 SQIVND (reference sequence). The CDR3 sequence: CASSIRQGRGTTNEKLFF. The CDR3 DNA reads as TGTGCCAGTAGTATCCGACAGGGGCGAGGAACAACTAATGAAAAACTGTTTTTT.

V usage is TRBV13 and J usage is TRBJ2-1; TRBD2 matches at 8 bases. Germline assignment: CDR1 PRHDT and CDR2 FYEKMQ (reference sequence). The length of the CDR3 is 15 residues. V gave up 5 bases and J gave up 3 bases; unmatched junction bases: 6. The CDR3: CASSQAGVIYNEQFF. CDR3 coding DNA: TGTGCCAGCAGCCAAGCGGGAGTTATCTACAATGAGCAGTTCTTC.